A single T cell receptor beta chain is shown here with its context. Its antigen is not known. V was cut by 4 bases and J by 2 bases, with 13 bases left in between. This CDR3 has 15 amino acids. Germline V gene data show CDR1 as MDHEN and CDR2 as SYDVKM. PCR replicates from unsorted PBMC used approximately 290 ng DNA, and this amount was 25,000 to 35,000 T cell genomes. Authors' processing steps: Without quality scores, immunoSEQ junctional reads could not be filtered like full-length reads. Profiled with immunoSEQ multiplex PCR; TCRdb holds only in-frame clones, not every one. From that table come the V and J calls and clone size; the DNA was used to work out D and trimming. The sample has 450,000 to 500,000 clones; over 75% are singletons. This record comes from a study of shared clonotypes between healthy human individuals. Study observations and caveats: Clonotype sharing among the donors was expected to vary with sequencing depth.

Donors comprised healthy HIV-negative adults lacking recent acute infections or vaccinations. The receptor was isolated from a woman aged 40 to 49 in good health. Some clones in this sample may be carry-over from other donors' samples. The sequenced sample was PBMCs. This chain connects TRBV28 to TRBJ2-3; D gene ambiguous. CDR3 sequence reads: CASSSPSGFTDTQYF. The CDR3, as DNA: TGTGCCAGCAGTTCACCCTCGGGTTTCACAGATACGCAGTATTTT.